The 25 T cell receptor beta chains listed next were all sequenced from one sample in a study of blood T cell repertoires in COVID-19 (dated by TCRdb to 2020 to 2021). The library was made by the immunoSEQ multiplex PCR assay. TCRdb's version of the immuneACCESS table is confined to in-frame rearrangements and falls short of the full clone set. An unresolved V gene accounts for under half of the shortfall where checked; the remainder is of unknown origin. The sample table lists some 65,000 clones, about 86% of them with a count of one. Jointly, the top ten make up under 20% of the sample. Sequenced: peripheral blood. All receptors come from a woman aged 80 or older with active COVID-19.

In DNA, the CDR3 is TGTGCCAGCAGCTGGGACCGGAGGGATTCACCCCTCCACTTT. Translated, it gives CASSWDRRDSPLHF. V usage is TRBV5-4 and J usage is TRBJ1-6; possibly TRBD1 for D (5 bases). The CDR3 is 14 amino acids. V lost 3 bases and J lost 8, with 12 bases in between. Germline V gene data show CDR1 as SGHNT and CDR2 as YYREEE (reference sequence).

This clone is a singleton in its sample. The genes are TRBV19 and TRBJ2-3; D may be TRBD2 (6 bases). The CDR3 totals 15 residues. Germline lookup yields CDR1 LNHDA and CDR2 SQIVND (reference sequence). Trimming removed 4 bases from V and 6 bases from J, with 17 bases in between. The CDR3 bases are TGTGCCAGTAGTAGCTCGGGACTCCGAGGGGATACGCAGTATTTT. Its protein product is CASSSSGLRGDTQYF. Variable domain in full (rest from reference TRBV19 and TRBJ2-3): DGGITQSPKYLFRKEGQNVTLSCEQNLNHDAMYWYRQDPGQGLRLIYYSQIVNDFQKGDIAEGYSVSREKKESFPLTVTSAQKNPTAFYLCASSSSGLRGDTQYFGPGTRLTVL.

The gene calls are TRBV5-4 and TRBJ2-1, with 7 bases fitting TRBD2. The CDR3 loop spans 12 amino acids. Germline V gene lookup returns CDR1 SGHNT and CDR2 YYREEE (reference sequence). Trimming cost V 1 base and J 14 bases; bases outside gene matches: 6. This CDR3 reads CASSLPGGSEFF. DNA for the CDR3: TGTGCCAGCAGCTTGCCCGGGGGGTCGGAGTTCTTC.

This chain connects TRBV5-5 to TRBJ2-2; D is undetermined. Per germline, CDR1 SGHKS and CDR2 YYEKEE (reference sequence). The CDR3 is made up of 16 amino acids. V was cut by 0 bases and J by 5 bases, with 14 bases left in between. The CDR3, as DNA: TGTGCCAGCAGCTTGGAGGCGACAAGCCCTACCGGGGAGCTGTTTTTT. This sequence encodes CASSLEATSPTGELFF.

V and J are TRBV18 and TRBJ2-7; D is undetermined. This CDR3 is built from 13 residues. The V and J ends lost 3 bases and 0 bases respectively, with 6 bases between them. Germline V gene lookup returns CDR1 KGHSH and CDR2 LQKENI. Written as DNA, the CDR3 is TGTGCCAGCTCACCCCCTAGCTCCTACGAGCAGTACTTC. Translation: CASSPPSSYEQYF.

V usage is TRBV18 and J usage is TRBJ1-2; no firm D call. V lost 0 bases, J lost 3 bases, and 11 bases lay in between. Per germline, CDR1 KGHSH and CDR2 LQKENI. The CDR3 runs 15 residues. For the CDR3, the DNA is TGTGCCAGCTCACCACCGTCCTCACGGGACTATGGCTACACCTTC. Amino acid sequence: CASSPPSSRDYGYTF.

This clone was recorded once. In nucleotides, the CDR3 is TGCGCCAGCAGCGGTGGCAGGATGGCTAGCGGTGTCTCCTACAATGAGCAGTTCTTC. Protein product: CASSGGRMASGVSYNEQFF. The V call is TRBV5-1, the J call TRBJ2-1; 7 bases are shared with TRBD2. CDR1 is SGHRS, CDR2 YFSETQ, per germline. Trimming at V came to 4 bases and at J to 0 bases, leaving 16 bases not matched to a gene. This CDR3 is built from 19 residues.

Here the CDR3 reads CASRTGQLSYNEQFF. The CDR3 DNA reads TGTGCCAGCAGGACGGGACAGCTTTCCTACAATGAGCAGTTCTTC. V usage is TRBV3-1 (or the pseudogene TRBV3-2) and J usage is TRBJ2-1; 7 bases fit TRBD1. The CDR3 runs 15 residues. Per the germline V gene, CDR1 is LGHDT and CDR2 is YNNKEL (reference sequence). V lost 6 bases to trimming and J lost 1 base; unmatched junction nucleotides: 6.

The V call is TRBV19, the J call TRBJ1-1; the match to TRBD1 covers 10 bases. The V and J ends lost 2 bases and 5 bases, in that order; junction bases with no gene match: 5. CDR3 length: 15 residues. Per germline, CDR1 LNHDA and CDR2 SQIVND (reference sequence). This CDR3 is CASSIWTGGSTEAFF. In DNA, the CDR3 is TGTGCCAGTAGTATATGGACAGGGGGGAGTACTGAAGCTTTCTTT.

This sequence joins TRBV5-5 and TRBJ2-7, with a weak D call TRBD2 (5 bases). The CDR3 is 15 amino acids. From germline, CDR1 is SGHKS and CDR2 YYEKEE (reference sequence). The V end lost 3 bases, the J end lost 6 bases, and 19 bases lay between the germline ends. CDR3 nucleotide sequence: TGTGCCAGCAGCTCCCACCCCCGGGAAGAGTCCGAGCAGTACTTC. It yields the protein CASSSHPREESEQYF.

The CDR3 sequence: CASSPPGQGIDTQYF. Here the CDR3 DNA reads TGTGCCAGCTCACCACCGGGACAGGGGATTGATACGCAGTATTTT. The rearrangement links TRBV18 to TRBJ2-3; 10 nucleotides match TRBD1. Germline lookup yields CDR1 KGHSH and CDR2 LQKENI. The CDR3 is 15 amino acids. The ends lost 0 bases at V and 6 bases at J; junction bases unmatched: 3.

This chain uses TRBV5-1 with TRBJ2-5; TRBD1 aligns across 7 bases. This CDR3 has 15 amino acids. Germline loops: CDR1 SGHRS, CDR2 YFSETQ. With 4 bases clipped from V and 2 bases from J, the junction kept 8 bases outside the gene matches. The CDR3 DNA follows: TGCGCCAGCAGCCTATACGGGACAGAACAAGAGACCCAGTACTTC. This translates into CASSLYGTEQETQYF.

The V and J genes are TRBV7-9 and TRBJ1-4, with D possibly being TRBD1 (6 bases). CDR1 is SEHNR and CDR2 is FQNEAQ in the germline V gene (reference sequence). The CDR3 covers 15 residues. V was pared by 5 bases and J by 7 bases, with 17 bases between. CDR3 coding DNA: TGTGCCAGCAGCCCGGTTGGGCGGGGGCGTGAAAAACTGTTTTTT. It specifies CASSPVGRGREKLFF.

The chain combines TRBV24-1 with TRBJ2-1; 11 bases fit TRBD2. CDR3 size: 16 residues. The germline gives CDR1 KGHDR, CDR2 SFDVKD. V was clipped by 2 bases and J by 6 bases; unmatched bases: 5. The DNA for the CDR3 is TGTGCCACCAGTGATTCCCTAGCGGGGGGACGCAATGAGCAGTTCTTC. This sequence encodes CATSDSLAGGRNEQFF.

CDR3: CASSTYPNTGELFF. The CDR3 region has the DNA TGTGCCAGCAGTACATACCCTAACACCGGGGAGCTGTTTTTT. This chain joins TRBV6-5 and TRBJ2-2; D gene unclear. CDR1 and CDR2 from the germline V gene are MNHEY and SVGAGI. This CDR3 contains 14 residues. Trimming stripped 5 bases from V and 2 bases from J, with 9 bases between.

V usage is TRBV5-4 and J usage is TRBJ2-5; 8 bases agree with TRBD2. CDR1 is SGHNT, CDR2 YYREEE, per germline (reference sequence). CDR3 length: 14 amino acids. Trimming removed 2 bases from V and 5 bases from J; junction bases left unmatched: 5. The CDR3 DNA is TGTGCCAGCAGCTTAGCGGGGGACGGGGAGACCCAGTACTTC. The encoded protein is CASSLAGDGETQYF.

The CDR3 loop is CASSLDRESTEAFF. The CDR3 coding sequence is TGTGCCAGCAGCCTCGACAGGGAGAGCACTGAAGCTTTCTTT. The chain employs TRBV7-3 and TRBJ1-1; TRBD1 agrees at 7 bases. Germline loops: CDR1 SGHTA, CDR2 FQGTGA. With V trimmed by 5 bases and J by 4 bases, 7 bases remained unmatched. The CDR3 has 14 residues.

This clone was found a few times. The J gene is TRBJ2-2, the V gene TRBV5-1, with D perhaps matching TRBD2 (6 bases). CDR3 length: 15 residues. Germline assignment: CDR1 SGHRS and CDR2 YFSETQ. Trimming stripped 2 bases from V and 2 bases from J, with 10 bases between. The CDR3 DNA reads TGCGCCAGCAGCTTTGGGCGGGGCAACACCGGGGAGCTGTTTTTT. Its translation is CASSFGRGNTGELFF.

The chain employs TRBV19 and TRBJ1-5; D perhaps matches TRBD1 (5 bases). Trimming shortened V by 3 bases and J by 2 bases, and 14 bases separated the two germline ends. This CDR3 is 16 amino acids long. Germline assignment: CDR1 LNHDA and CDR2 SQIVND (reference sequence). The CDR3 reads CASSMGGGIGNQPQHF. The CDR3 DNA reads TGTGCCAGTAGTATGGGGGGGGGTATAGGCAATCAGCCCCAGCATTTT. The full variable domain, its missing parts supplied by reference TRBV19 and TRBJ1-5, is DGGITQSPKYLFRKEGQNVTLSCEQNLNHDAMYWYRQDPGQGLRLIYYSQIVNDFQKGDIAEGYSVSREKKESFPLTVTSAQKNPTAFYLCASSMGGGIGNQPQHFGDGTRLSIL.

This chain connects TRBV10-3 to TRBJ2-1; TRBD2 might be the D (6 bases). Germline V gene data show CDR1 as ENHRY and CDR2 as SYGVKD. The V and J ends lost 7 bases and 3 bases respectively, with 13 bases between them. The CDR3 loop spans 14 amino acids. The CDR3, as DNA: TGTGCCATCAAAACACGGGAGTACTACAATGAGCAGTTCTTC. Protein sequence: CAIKTREYYNEQFF.

CDR3 residues: CASSPRLATDTQYF. The CDR3 bases are TGTGCCAGCAGTCCTAGACTGGCCACAGATACGCAGTATTTT. This sequence joins TRBV5-4 and TRBJ2-3, with D unclear. Between the trimmed V and J ends, which lost 5 bases and 2 bases, there was a span of 12 bases. This CDR3 region has 14 residues. Germline V gene lookup returns CDR1 SGHNT and CDR2 YYREEE (reference sequence).

This chain joins TRBV5-1 and TRBJ2-1; 13 bases agree with TRBD2. This CDR3 has 15 amino acids. V lost 2 bases and J lost 9; bases outside the gene matches: 5. The germline CDR1 and CDR2 sequences are SGHRS and YFSETQ. The CDR3 sequence is CASSFTSGGAREQFF. CDR3 DNA: TGCGCCAGCAGCTTTACTAGCGGGGGGGCCCGTGAGCAGTTCTTC.

V gene TRBV18 combines with J gene TRBJ2-1, with D unclear. V lost 3 bases and J 5 bases, leaving 14 bases between the germline ends. This CDR3 is built from 15 residues. CDR1 KGHSH and CDR2 LQKENI come from the germline V gene. The DNA for the CDR3 is TGTGCCAGCTCACCCCGGGTAAGGTCCGACAATGAGCAGTTCTTC. This sequence encodes CASSPRVRSDNEQFF.

In its sample, this clone was seen once. V usage is TRBV4-1 and J usage is TRBJ2-5; 11 nucleotides match TRBD2. The CDR3 loop spans 21 amino acids. With 3 bases clipped from V and 5 bases from J, the junction kept 23 bases outside the gene matches. The germline CDR1 and CDR2 sequences are MGHRA and YSYEKL. CDR3 sequence: CASSHLPRATLAGGPEETQYF. The CDR3, as DNA: TGCGCCAGCAGCCACCTTCCTAGGGCCACGTTAGCGGGGGGGCCAGAGGAGACCCAGTACTTC.

This clone showed up many times. The CDR3 is CASSLVAGGVIGAFF. Here the CDR3 DNA reads TGTGCCAGCAGCTTAGTGGCCGGGGGGGTGATAGGAGCTTTCTTT. The genes are TRBV7-2 and TRBJ1-1; the D gene is possibly TRBD1 (5 bases). The CDR3 covers 15 residues. With 1 base removed from V and 10 bases from J, the gap between germline ends came to 19 bases. The germline V gene has CDR1 SGHTA and CDR2 FQGNSA.